A selection of T cell receptor beta chains follows, all from one sample in a study of T-cell reconstitution after alpha-beta-depleted transplantation in children. TCRdb used MiXCR to reprocess the PCR reads, holding one entry per CDR3 protein. The repertoire holds 500,000 to 600,000 distinct CDR3 sequences, with 27% as singletons. The sample was PBMCs, taken before TCRalphabeta/CD19-depleted stem cell transplant. These receptors originate from a boy under two years old with Wiskott-Aldrich syndrome, due to receive a stem cell transplant. The CDR3 runs from the conserved cysteine through the conserved F or W. The order of the fields is D gene, V gene, clone size, J gene, CDR3 protein, CDR3 DNA. A D gene is named only where the DNA matches it firmly. A row's size may be missing; if present it is once, few, many or a size class.

TRBD1	TRBV5-1	-	TRBJ2-7	CASSLVWDRGLSSYEQYF	TGCGCCAGCAGCTTGGTGTGGGACAGGGGGCTCAGCTCCTACGAGCAGTACTTC
-	TRBV20-1	few	TRBJ2-1	CSASVWGNEQFF	TGCAGTGCATCAGTATGGGGCAATGAGCAGTTCTTC
TRBD1	TRBV5-5	-	TRBJ2-7	CASSRLDRGTYEQYF	TGTGCCAGCAGCCGACTAGACAGGGGTACCTACGAGCAGTACTTC
TRBD2	TRBV12-3/TRBV12-4	-	TRBJ2-1	CASSTWREYNNEQFF	TGTGCCAGCAGTACCTGGCGGGAGTACAACAATGAGCAGTTCTTC
TRBD2	TRBV5-5	-	TRBJ2-5	CASSSPSGRVGETQYF	TGTGCCAGCAGCTCTCCTAGCGGGAGGGTGGGAGAGACCCAGTACTTC
-	TRBV10-3	-	TRBJ2-7	CAISERSDYEQYF	TGTGCCATCAGTGAGCGGAGCGACTACGAGCAGTACTTC
-	TRBV10-2	-	TRBJ2-1	CASESGIHEQFF	TGCGCCAGCGAATCGGGCATCCATGAGCAGTTCTTC
TRBD2	TRBV4-1	few	TRBJ2-1	CASSHIGLAGGPERDEQFF	TGCGCCAGCAGCCATATAGGACTAGCGGGAGGTCCGGAAAGGGATGAGCAGTTCTTC
TRBD2	TRBV28	-	TRBJ2-7	CASSFTGGPIYEQYF	TGTGCCAGCAGTTTCACGGGAGGGCCTATCTACGAGCAGTACTTC
-	TRBV12-5	-	TRBJ1-2	CASGRTGSPNYGYTF	TGTGCTAGTGGGAGAACAGGATCTCCTAACTATGGCTACACCTTC
-	TRBV15	few	TRBJ2-5	CATSSTPGRSLQETQYF	TGTGCCACCAGCAGCACCCCGGGACGCAGCCTCCAAGAGACCCAGTACTTC
-	TRBV20-1	few	TRBJ1-4	CSAREWGGANEKLFF	TGCAGTGCTAGAGAATGGGGGGGGGCGAATGAAAAACTGTTTTTT
TRBD1	TRBV12-3/TRBV12-4	few	TRBJ2-2	CASDRGTGELFF	TGTGCCAGTGACAGGGGCACCGGGGAGCTGTTTTTT
-	TRBV20-1	few	TRBJ1-5	CSARDLQMENQPQHF	TGCAGTGCTAGAGATCTACAGATGGAGAATCAGCCCCAGCATTTT
-	TRBV27	few	TRBJ2-7	CASSLHYRRSPIYEQYF	TGTGCCAGCAGTTTACATTATCGGCGGAGTCCTATCTACGAGCAGTACTTC
TRBD2	TRBV18	-	TRBJ2-7	CASSLRLAGGGYEQYF	TGTGCCAGCTCACTCCGACTAGCGGGAGGAGGCTACGAGCAGTACTTC
-	TRBV6-5	few	TRBJ1-6	CASSYSTGPNSPLHF	TGTGCCAGCAGTTACTCGACAGGACCTAATTCACCCCTCCACTTT
-	TRBV2	-	TRBJ2-2	CASSEQVSTGELFF	TGTGCCAGCAGTGAACAGGTTTCCACCGGGGAGCTGTTTTTT
-	TRBV4-1	-	TRBJ2-6	CASSQVSGSRVNVLTF	TGCGCCAGCAGCCAGGTCTCAGGGAGTAGGGTCAACGTCCTGACTTTC
-	TRBV5-4	-	TRBJ2-7	CASSLEWGRYYEQYF	TGTGCCAGCAGCTTGGAGTGGGGAAGATACTACGAGCAGTACTTC
TRBD1	TRBV15	-	TRBJ2-5	CATSKYRGQGETQYF	TGTGCCACCAGCAAATACAGGGGGCAGGGGGAGACCCAGTACTTC
TRBD2	TRBV11-2	-	TRBJ2-4	CASSQTSGRVLSKNTQYF	TGTGCCAGCAGCCAGACTAGCGGGAGGGTCCTGTCCAAAAACACTCAGTACTTC
-	TRBV7-9	-	TRBJ1-1	CASSLEVGGGTEAFF	TGTGCCAGCAGCTTAGAGGTGGGCGGAGGGACTGAAGCTTTCTTT
TRBD1	TRBV20-1	-	TRBJ2-7	CSARVTGGREQYF	TGCAGTGCTAGAGTGACAGGGGGGAGGGAGCAGTACTTC
-	TRBV12-3/TRBV12-4	-	TRBJ2-7	CASSLEDIYEQYF	TGTGCCAGCAGTTTAGAGGACATCTACGAGCAGTACTTC
TRBD2	TRBV20-1	-	TRBJ2-7	CSAYQTGTNEQYF	TGCAGTGCCTACCAAACCGGGACTAACGAGCAGTACTTC
-	TRBV6-1	once	TRBJ1-6	CASSEVAANSPLHF	TGTGCCAGCAGTGAGGTGGCAGCCAATTCACCCCTCCACTTT
TRBD1	TRBV4-2	-	TRBJ2-1	CASSQQGARGNEQFF	TGTGCCAGCAGCCAACAGGGGGCGAGGGGGAATGAGCAGTTCTTC
TRBD1	TRBV5-1	few	TRBJ2-1	CASSLAGTGNYNEQFF	TGCGCCAGCAGCTTGGCCGGGACAGGGAACTACAATGAGCAGTTCTTC
TRBD1	TRBV19	-	TRBJ2-1	CASSRQGVIGEQFF	TGTGCCAGTAGTCGACAGGGGGTAATAGGGGAGCAGTTCTTC
TRBD2	TRBV28	few	TRBJ2-1	CASRWTSTAYNEQFF	TGTGCCAGCAGGTGGACTAGCACCGCTTACAATGAGCAGTTCTTC
-	TRBV30	-	TRBJ1-1	CAWTQRGGAEAFF	TGTGCCTGGACTCAGCGTGGGGGGGCTGAAGCTTTCTTT
-	TRBV10-3	-	TRBJ1-1	CAIKIQQGSEAFF	TGTGCCATCAAAATCCAGCAAGGCTCCGAAGCTTTCTTT
-	TRBV5-1	-	TRBJ2-7	CASSGPSDSYEQYF	TGCGCCAGCAGCGGGCCTAGCGACTCCTACGAGCAGTACTTC
TRBD1	TRBV29-1	-	TRBJ2-1	CSVLTGGWGEQFF	TGCAGCGTGCTCACAGGGGGATGGGGTGAGCAGTTCTTC
TRBD2	TRBV12-3/TRBV12-4	-	TRBJ2-6	CASSLQLAASGANVLTF	TGTGCCAGCAGTTTACAGCTAGCGGCCTCTGGGGCCAACGTCCTGACTTTC
-	TRBV12-3/TRBV12-4	few	TRBJ2-5	CASSPTVTIQETQYF	TGTGCCAGCAGTCCGACCGTGACTATTCAAGAGACCCAGTACTTC
-	TRBV20-1	-	TRBJ1-5	CSVRSGSGVQPQHF	TGCAGTGTTAGGTCTGGGTCAGGGGTTCAGCCCCAGCATTTT
TRBD1	TRBV6-5	-	TRBJ1-1	CASSYRTGPSAEAFF	TGTGCCAGCAGTTACCGGACAGGTCCATCAGCTGAAGCTTTCTTT
TRBD2	TRBV18	-	TRBJ2-3	CASSPTGRKADTQYF	TGTGCCAGCTCACCAACCGGGAGGAAGGCAGATACGCAGTATTTT
-	TRBV28	-	TRBJ1-5	CASSPPPNGGNQPQHF	TGTGCCAGCAGTCCCCCCCCGAACGGAGGCAATCAGCCCCAGCATTTT
TRBD2	TRBV7-8	-	TRBJ2-1	CASSFMSGDSYNEQFF	TGTGCCAGCAGCTTCATGAGCGGGGACTCCTACAATGAGCAGTTCTTC
TRBD2	TRBV14	-	TRBJ2-1	CASSASGRNEQFF	TGTGCCAGCAGCGCTAGCGGGAGGAATGAGCAGTTCTTC
-	TRBV28	-	TRBJ2-1	CASSLSLPLNEQFF	TGTGCCAGCAGTTTAAGTTTACCCCTCAATGAGCAGTTCTTC
-	TRBV5-1	few	TRBJ2-2	CASSLDAGSGELFF	TGCGCCAGCAGCTTGGATGCGGGGTCCGGGGAGCTGTTTTTT
TRBD1	TRBV20-1	few	TRBJ1-6	CSARGKGAKSPLHF	TGCAGTGCTAGAGGGAAGGGGGCGAAGTCACCCCTCCACTTT
-	TRBV27	-	TRBJ1-2	CASSPDDNYGYTF	TGTGCCAGCAGTCCCGACGATAACTATGGCTACACCTTC
-	TRBV7-6	few	TRBJ2-2	CASSQKYIGELFF	TGTGCCAGCAGCCAAAAGTATATCGGGGAGCTGTTTTTT
TRBD2	TRBV5-6	-	TRBJ2-1	CASSSTSGRASYNEQFF	TGTGCCAGCAGCTCGACTAGCGGGAGGGCCTCCTACAATGAGCAGTTCTTC
-	TRBV29-1	-	TRBJ1-5	CSVESWVKQPQHF	TGCAGCGTTGAATCGTGGGTAAAACAGCCCCAGCATTTT
-	TRBV6-5	-	TRBJ2-3	CASSYSRVTGGTQYF	TGTGCCAGCAGTTACTCGAGGGTTACGGGTGGTACGCAGTATTTT
-	TRBV5-1	-	TRBJ2-7	CASRLQVTYEQYF	TGCGCCAGCAGGTTACAGGTTACCTACGAGCAGTACTTC
TRBD1	TRBV3-1	-	TRBJ1-1	CASSQPGGNTEAF	TGTGCCAGCAGCCAGCCAGGGGGGAACACTGAAGCTTTT
TRBD2	TRBV5-1	few	TRBJ2-5	CASRRTSETQYF	TGCGCCAGCAGACGGACTAGCGAGACCCAGTACTTC
-	TRBV6-1	-	TRBJ2-7	CASSELPTPAYEQYF	TGTGCCAGCAGTGAACTCCCGACACCAGCCTACGAGCAGTACTTC